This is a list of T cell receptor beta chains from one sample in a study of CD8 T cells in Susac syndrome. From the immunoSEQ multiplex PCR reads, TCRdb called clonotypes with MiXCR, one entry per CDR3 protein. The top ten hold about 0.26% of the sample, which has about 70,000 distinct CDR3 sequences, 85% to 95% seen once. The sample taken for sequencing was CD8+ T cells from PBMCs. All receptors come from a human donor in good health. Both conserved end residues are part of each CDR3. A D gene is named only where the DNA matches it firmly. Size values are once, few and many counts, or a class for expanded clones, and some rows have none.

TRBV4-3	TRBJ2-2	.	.	TGCGCCAGCAGCCGCGATGCGGCCGGGGAGCTGTTTTTT	CASSRDAAGELFF
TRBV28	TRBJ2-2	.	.	TGTGCCAGCAGTTGGTTATTGAACACCGGGGAGCTGTTTTTT	CASSWLLNTGELFF
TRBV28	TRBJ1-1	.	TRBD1	TGTGCCAGCAGCCAACGGGACAGGGGGTTAGGTGGGCCTTTCTTT	CASSQRDRGLGGPFF
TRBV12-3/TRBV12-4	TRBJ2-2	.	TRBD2	TGTGCCAGTCGAGGGAGGGGGAACACCGGGGAGCTGTTTTTT	CASRGRGNTGELFF
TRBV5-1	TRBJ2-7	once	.	TGCGCCAGCAGCTCAACATCCTACGAGCAGTACTTC	CASSSTSYEQYF
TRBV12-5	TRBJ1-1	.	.	TGTGCTAGTGGTGGCCGCGCAGGGGAAATTGAAGCTTTCTTT	CASGGRAGEIEAFF
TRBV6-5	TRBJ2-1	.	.	TGTGCCAGCAGTTTTCGGGTCCACTCCTACAATGAGCAGTTCTTC	CASSFRVHSYNEQFF
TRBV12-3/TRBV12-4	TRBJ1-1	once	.	TGTGCCAGCAGCTCCCTGGGACCGCCCACTGAAGCTTTCTTT	CASSSLGPPTEAFF
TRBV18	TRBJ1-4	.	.	TGTGCCAGCTCACCACCTAGTCCTCCCCCTGAAAAACTGTTTTTT	CASSPPSPPPEKLFF
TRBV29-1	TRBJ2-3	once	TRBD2	TGCAGCGTTGAAGACCTCCTAGCGGGGGCCGATGATACGCAGTATTTT	CSVEDLLAGADDTQYF
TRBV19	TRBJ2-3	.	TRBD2	TGTGCCAGTAGTCCGGGGACTAGCATCGATACGCAGTATTTT	CASSPGTSIDTQYF
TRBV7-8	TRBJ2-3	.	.	TGTGCCAGCAGCCCAGCCAGGGTCACAGATACGCAGTATTTT	CASSPARVTDTQYF
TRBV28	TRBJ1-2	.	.	TGTGCCAGCAGTTCCTTCTCAACCTCAGGGGTAGATGGCTACACCTTC	CASSSFSTSGVDGYTF
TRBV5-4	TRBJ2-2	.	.	TGTGCCAGCAGCGCGGGACTTATGGCCGGGGAGCTGTTTTTT	CASSAGLMAGELFF
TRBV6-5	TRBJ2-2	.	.	TGTGCCAGCAGCCCTTCGAGCGGCACCGGGGAGCTGTTTTTT	CASSPSSGTGELFF
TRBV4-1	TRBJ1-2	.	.	TGCGCCAGCAACGACAACTATGGCTACACCTTC	CASNDNYGYTF
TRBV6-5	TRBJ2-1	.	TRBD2	TGTGCCAGCAGCTTCAGCGGGGGGGAACAGTTCTTC	CASSFSGGEQFF
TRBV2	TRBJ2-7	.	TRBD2	TGTGCCAGCAGTGAGAATACTAGCGGGGGGTACTACGAGCAGTACTTC	CASSENTSGGYYEQYF
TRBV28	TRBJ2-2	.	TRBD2	TGTGCCAGCAACGGCCGCGGGGGGGGCGGGGAGCTGTTTTTT	CASNGRGGGGELFF
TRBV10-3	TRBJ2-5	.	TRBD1	TGTGCCATCAGTGACCAGTCCCGGGACAGGTTCGAGACCCAGTACTTC	CAISDQSRDRFETQYF
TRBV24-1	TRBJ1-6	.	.	TGTGCCACCAGTGAAGGATTATATTCACCCCTCCACTTT	CATSEGLYSPLHF
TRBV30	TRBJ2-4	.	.	TGTGCCTGGAGTGTACTGATTGGCCGAGGGAACATTCAGTACTTC	CAWSVLIGRGNIQYF
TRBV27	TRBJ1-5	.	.	TGTGCCAGCAGTGCCTCCGGGACTCATAGCAATCAGCCCCAGCATTTT	CASSASGTHSNQPQHF
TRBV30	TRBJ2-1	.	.	TGTGCCTGGAGCAGTGACAACAATGAGCAGTTCTTC	CAWSSDNNEQFF
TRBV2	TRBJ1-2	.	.	TGTGCCAGCAGTGAGCAGGGTGTGGGGTATGGCTACACCTTC	CASSEQGVGYGYTF
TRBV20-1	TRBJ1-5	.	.	TGCAGTGCTAGTCGGGCCTTAAATCAGCCCCAGCATTTT	CSASRALNQPQHF
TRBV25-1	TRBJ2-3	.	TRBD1	TGTGCCAGCAGTGAACAGGGGGCTGGTGGAGATACGCAGTATTTT	CASSEQGAGGDTQYF
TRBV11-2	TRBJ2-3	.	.	TGTGCCAGCAGCCCGTCACTTGGCCCAGATACGCAGTATTTT	CASSPSLGPDTQYF
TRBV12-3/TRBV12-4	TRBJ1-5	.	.	TGTGCCAGCAGCGAGACAGGTATCGGCAATCAGCCCCAGCATTTT	CASSETGIGNQPQHF
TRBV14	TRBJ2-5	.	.	TGTGCCCGCAAAGAGACCCAGTACTTC	CARKETQYF
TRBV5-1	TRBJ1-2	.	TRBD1	TGCGCCAGCGCTCAGGGGGACAGAGGAAACTATGGCTACACCTTC	CASAQGDRGNYGYTF
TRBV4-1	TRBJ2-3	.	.	TGCGCCAGCAGCCAAGAAGTAGCTGGTACGCAGTATTTT	CASSQEVAGTQYF
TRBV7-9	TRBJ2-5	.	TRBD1	TGTGCCAGCGTAGACAGGGTGGACCAAGAGACCCAGTACTTC	CASVDRVDQETQYF
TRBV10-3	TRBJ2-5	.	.	TGTGCCATCAGTGATGCGGGGCAAGAGACCCAGTACTTC	CAISDAGQETQYF
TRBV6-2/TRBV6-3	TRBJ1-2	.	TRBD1	TGTGCCAGCGGGACAGTGAGTGGCTACACCTTC	CASGTVSGYTF
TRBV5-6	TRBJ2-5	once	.	TGTGCCAGCAGTGACCGCCAAGAGACCCAGTACTTC	CASSDRQETQYF
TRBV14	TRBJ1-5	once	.	TGTGCCAGCAGGGGAAACTTATGGAGTTGGGCGGGTCAGCCCCAGCATTTT	CASRGNLWSWAGQPQHF